This T cell receptor beta chain came from a study of beta chain features in type 1 diabetes. Turning to the study itself: No patient-donor differences in age, gender, total cells or subset yield. Study findings and constraints: Resolution of whether HLA type affects TCRB rearrangement was not achieved here.

Germline CDR1 SGHNT, CDR2 YYREEE (reference sequence). V gave up 2 bases and J gave up 7 bases; unmatched junction bases: 6. This CDR3 has 14 amino acids. Comment on this clone: The antigen is undetermined.

Sequencing targeted expressed TCRB transcripts, as all isolated RNA had been reverse transcribed. This table comes from immunoSEQ multiplex PCR, and its TCRdb copy is limited to in-frame clones, with some not included. Among around 400,000 clones, 10% to 15% were seen once, and the ten largest hold approximately 0.015%. The specimen was naive CD4+ T cells from blood. V usage is TRBV5-4 and J usage is TRBJ1-2; the match to TRBD1 covers 9 bases. The receptor comes from a man between 18 and 35 years old in good health. CDR3 sequence reads: CASSFQDRGSGYTF. In DNA, the CDR3 is TGTGCCAGCAGCTTCCAGGACAGGGGTTCTGGCTACACCTTC. The whole variable domain, remainder taken from reference TRBV5-4 and TRBJ1-2, is ETGVTQSPTHLIKTRGQQVTLRCSSQSGHNTVSWYQQALGQGPQFIFQYYREEENGRGNFPPRFSGLQFPNYSSELNVNALELDDSALYLCASSFQDRGSGYTFGSGTRLTVV.